Below, one TCR beta chain is given with its context. Germline CDR1 GTSNPN, CDR2 SVGIG (reference sequence). There are 16 residues in the CDR3. V was clipped by 0 bases and J by 2 bases; unmatched bases: 3. The data stem from a study of blood T cell repertoires in COVID-19. The repertoire was sequenced with immunoSEQ multiplex PCR; TCRdb's copy has only in-frame clones and lacks some. The table shows about 250,000 clones, with less than 90% occurring only once. Source material: PBMCs or T cells enriched from blood (not recorded which). This chain joins TRBV30 and TRBJ2-1; 11 bases agree with TRBD2. This receptor was taken from a woman between 45 and 60 years old who had recovered from COVID-19. The DNA of the CDR3 is TGTGCCTGGAGTGTAGGGACTAGCGGCCCCTACAATGAGCAGTTCTTC. Translated: CAWSVGTSGPYNEQFF.